A single sample is the source of the 20 T cell receptor beta chains below, sequenced in a study of a mutant IDH1 vaccine in newly diagnosed glioma. Time point indicated: baseline, week 1 (first vaccination visit). The treatment denotes: pre-vaccination baseline after standard-of-care therapy. Some clones are missing from TCRdb's copy, which holds only in-frame ones; the method was immunoSEQ multiplex PCR. The sample carries some 87,000 clones, around 77% recorded once. The sample consisted of PBMCs, taken from a glioma patient treated with radiotherapy, temozolomide or both. These receptors were collected from a middle-aged man with glioma.

The chain joins TRBV5-1 to TRBJ2-7, with no clear D. The CDR3 loop spans 14 amino acids. V lost 3 bases and J 1 base, leaving 11 bases between the germline ends. Germline loops: CDR1 SGHRS, CDR2 YFSETQ. CDR3 bases: TGCGCCAGCAGCTATCAGACAAGTTCCTACGAGCAGTACTTC. It codes for CASSYQTSSYEQYF. Looking up the rest from reference TRBV5-1 and TRBJ2-7 gives the full variable domain: KAGVTQTPRYLIKTRGQQVTLSCSPISGHRSVSWYQQTPGQGLQFLFEYFSETQRNKGNFPGRFSGRQFSNSRSEMNVSTLELGDSALYLCASSYQTSSYEQYFGPGTRLTVT.

The gene calls are TRBV5-4 and TRBJ2-1, with 7 positions matching TRBD2. Trimming removed 4 bases from V and 6 bases from J; junction bases left unmatched: 16. Germline V gene lookup returns CDR1 SGHNT and CDR2 YYREEE (reference sequence). This CDR3 contains 17 residues. Here the CDR3 DNA reads TGTGCCAGCAGCCTGCCTATGAGCGGGGTGGGGGGCAATGAGCAGTTCTTC. Protein product: CASSLPMSGVGGNEQFF.

This clone has just one count. J is TRBJ2-5 and V is TRBV7-2; D is ambiguous. The better agreement between TRBJ2-7 and the DNA end casts doubt on the J call. Germline-derived CDR1 and CDR2 are SGHTA and FQGNSA. This CDR3 is 15 amino acids long. The CDR3 DNA follows: TGTGCCAGCAGTTTGTCGGCGGCCGTGGGGAACGAGCAGTACTTC. It specifies CASSLSAAVGNEQYF.

This chain links TRBV5-6 with TRBJ2-3; weak D call: TRBD2 (6 bases). Trimming took off 3 bases at V and 6 bases at J, with 14 bases between the two ends. Germline V gene data show CDR1 as SGHDT and CDR2 as YYEEEE. This CDR3 contains 14 residues. The CDR3 is CASSSGPRGDTQYF. In DNA, the CDR3 is TGTGCCAGCAGCTCAGGGCCTCGGGGGGATACGCAGTATTTT.

This clone turned up a few times. As DNA, the CDR3 is TGTGCCAGCAGCTTGGTGGCGACGAACACCGGGGAGCTGTTTTTT. It codes for CASSLVATNTGELFF. J is TRBJ2-2 and V is TRBV7-6; unclear D gene. This CDR3 comprises 15 residues. The germline CDR1 and CDR2 sequences are SGHVS and FNYEAQ. The V end was cut by 3 bases, the J end by 0 bases, with 8 bases between.

The chain couples TRBV28 to TRBJ2-5; 12 bases match TRBD2. The CDR3 has 18 residues. V trimming: 3 bases; J trimming: 5 bases; junction bases outside the gene matches: 13. Germline CDR1 and CDR2: MDHEN and SYDVKM. The CDR3 DNA is TGTGCCAGCAGTTTTTACAGGAGGCTAGCGGGAGGGCGGGAGACCCAGTACTTC. This gives the protein CASSFYRRLAGGRETQYF.

This clone was seen once. V is TRBV6-6 and J is TRBJ2-2, with 12 bases that match TRBD2. CDR1 and CDR2 from the germline V gene are MNHNY and SVGAGI (reference sequence). V gave up 7 bases and J gave up 4 bases; unmatched junction bases: 4. CDR3 length equals 15 residues. Written as DNA, the CDR3 is TGTGCCAGCAACCGACTAGCGGGAGCCACCGGGGAGCTGTTTTTT. Its translation is CASNRLAGATGELFF.

This clone was counted between two and nine times. The chain recombines TRBV4-2 with TRBJ1-1; D gene unclear. This CDR3 is 15 amino acids long. Trimming shortened V by 1 base and J by 0 bases, and 9 bases separated the two germline ends. Germline CDR1 LGHNA, CDR2 YNFKEQ. CDR3 sequence reads: CASSQGWTVNTEAFF. CDR3 DNA sequence: TGTGCCAGCAGCCAAGGATGGACGGTGAACACTGAAGCTTTCTTT.

V is TRBV7-2 and J is TRBJ2-5, with 9 bases fitting TRBD2. V shed 10 bases and J 2 bases; nucleotides not matched to a gene: 5. This CDR3 contains 13 residues. CDR1 and CDR2 (germline): SGHTA, FQGNSA. In DNA form, the CDR3 reads TGTGCCACGGCGGGGGGGCCGCAAGAGACCCAGTACTTC. This codes for CATAGGPQETQYF.

This chain joins TRBV6-5 and TRBJ2-1; possibly TRBD1 or TRBD2 for D (5 bases each). V lost 4 bases to trimming and J lost 6 bases, with 16 bases between them. The CDR3 has 15 amino acids. Germline assignment: CDR1 MNHEY and CDR2 SVGAGI. The CDR3 nucleotides are TGTGCCAGCAGTTCCCCGAGGGGAGTTCTCAATGAGCAGTTCTTC. Protein product: CASSSPRGVLNEQFF.

The V call is TRBV28, the J call TRBJ2-2; no clear D gene. CDR1 and CDR2 from the germline V gene are MDHEN and SYDVKM. Trimming removed 6 bases from V and 4 bases from J, with 9 bases in between. The CDR3 runs 13 residues. The CDR3 spells CASRGPPTGELFF. The CDR3 nucleotides are TGTGCCAGCAGGGGCCCACCCACCGGGGAGCTGTTTTTT. Using reference TRBV28 and TRBJ2-2 for the parts outside the CDR3, the full variable domain is DVKVTQSSRYLVKRTGEKVFLECVQDMDHENMFWYRQDPGLGLRLIYFSYDVKMKEKGDIPEGYSVSREKKERFSLILESASTNQTSMYLCASRGPPTGELFFGEGSRLTVL.

This clone was detected once. The chain couples TRBV6-1 to TRBJ1-3; 10 nucleotides line up with TRBD1. Germline V lookup: CDR1 MNHNS, CDR2 SASEGT. V was clipped by 5 bases and J by 4 bases; unmatched bases: 5. The length of the CDR3 is 15 residues. The CDR3 bases are TGTGCCAGCAGTTTGGACAGGGGGGAGGGAAACACCATATATTTT. It translates to CASSLDRGEGNTIYF.

The V gene is TRBV4-3, the J gene TRBJ1-2; the D is unclear. Germline V gene data show CDR1 as LGHNA and CDR2 as YSLEER. The V gene lost 0 bases and the J gene lost 1 base, with 6 bases spanning the gap. The CDR3 extends over 14 amino acids. CDR3 protein: CASSQDQVNYGYTF. The CDR3 nucleotides are TGCGCCAGCAGCCAAGATCAGGTTAACTATGGCTACACCTTC.

This clone turned up a few times. The chain has TRBV19 and TRBJ1-1, with D unclear. The CDR3 spans 11 residues. Looked up from germline, CDR1 is LNHDA and CDR2 is SQIVND (reference sequence). V was shortened by 5 bases and J by 3 bases, with 4 bases between the two germline ends. The CDR3 DNA reads TGTGCCAGTAGTCCCCACACTGAAGCTTTCTTT. It yields the protein CASSPHTEAFF.

This chain uses TRBV6-5 with TRBJ1-5; 7 bases are a match to TRBD1. Losses at the gene ends were 6 bases for V and 2 bases for J; bases not matched to a gene: 4. The CDR3 contains 14 residues. In germline, CDR1 is MNHEY, CDR2 SVGAGI. The DNA for the CDR3 is TGTGCCAGCAGGCGACAGGGAGGCAATCAGCCCCAGCATTTT. Its translation is CASRRQGGNQPQHF.

This clone was counted between two and nine times. J is TRBJ2-5 and V is TRBV4-2; TRBD2 matches 8 bases. Germline loops: CDR1 LGHNA, CDR2 YNFKEQ. CDR3 length equals 14 residues. V lost 0 bases, J lost 5 bases, and 2 bases stayed unmatched. The CDR3 DNA follows: TGTGCCAGCAGCCAAGAAGGCGGGAGGGAGACCCAGTACTTC. It encodes CASSQEGGRETQYF.

The count of this clone is one. The chain has TRBV7-3 and TRBJ2-6; D ambiguous. Deletions cut 5 bases from V and 0 bases from J, with 11 bases between. There are 16 residues in the CDR3. Germline V lookup: CDR1 SGHTA, CDR2 FQGTGA. As DNA, the CDR3 is TGTGCCAGCAGCGCCGTCTTGAGCTCTGGGGCCAACGTCCTGACTTTC. Its translation: CASSAVLSSGANVLTF.

The chain recombines TRBV6-1 with TRBJ2-3, with 7 positions matching TRBD2. Germline assignment: CDR1 MNHNS and CDR2 SASEGT. The CDR3 totals 16 residues. Unmatched junction bases numbered 8, after V lost 4 bases and J lost 1 base. CDR3 loop: CASSVRGVRGTDTQYF. The CDR3 nucleotides read TGTGCCAGCAGTGTACGGGGGGTGCGGGGCACAGATACGCAGTATTTT.

This clone was counted only a few times. The gene calls are TRBV29-1 and TRBJ1-4; no clear D gene. V was trimmed by 7 bases and J by 5 bases, leaving 11 bases between them. Germline CDR1 and CDR2: SQVTM and ANQGSEA. This CDR3 region has 12 residues. CDR3 region: CSAREGNEKLFF. The DNA of the CDR3 is TGCAGCGCCCGAGAGGGAAATGAAAAACTGTTTTTT.

This clone was found a few times. This chain uses TRBV19 with TRBJ1-1, with D possibly matching TRBD1 (6 bases). Germline assignment: CDR1 LNHDA and CDR2 SQIVND (reference sequence). The CDR3 is 13 residues long. V was trimmed by 5 bases and J by 1 base, leaving 8 bases between them. CDR3 loop: CASSPTGNTEAFF. The DNA of the CDR3 is TGTGCCAGTAGTCCGACAGGGAACACTGAAGCTTTCTTT.